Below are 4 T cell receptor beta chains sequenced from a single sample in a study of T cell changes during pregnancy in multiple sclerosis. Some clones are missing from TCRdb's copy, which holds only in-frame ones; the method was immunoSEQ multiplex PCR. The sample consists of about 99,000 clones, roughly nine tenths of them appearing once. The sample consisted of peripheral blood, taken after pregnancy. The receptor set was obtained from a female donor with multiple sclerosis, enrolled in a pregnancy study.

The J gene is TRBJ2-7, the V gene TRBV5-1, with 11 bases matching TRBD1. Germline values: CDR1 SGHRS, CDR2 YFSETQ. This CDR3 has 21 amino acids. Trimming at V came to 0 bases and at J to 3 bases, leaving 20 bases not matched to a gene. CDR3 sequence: CASSLGGQGVEKTSGRYEQYF. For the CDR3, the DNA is TGCGCCAGCAGCTTGGGGGGACAGGGGGTAGAGAAGACTAGCGGTCGCTACGAGCAGTACTTC.

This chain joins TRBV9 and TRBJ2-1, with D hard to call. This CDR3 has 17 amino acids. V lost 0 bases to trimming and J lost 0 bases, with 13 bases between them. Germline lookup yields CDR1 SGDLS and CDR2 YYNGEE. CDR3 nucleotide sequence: TGTGCCAGCAGCGTAGCCGACTTCCACCCCTCCTACAATGAGCAGTTCTTC. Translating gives CASSVADFHPSYNEQFF. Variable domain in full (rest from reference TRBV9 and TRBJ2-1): DSGVTQTPKHLITATGQRVTLRCSPRSGDLSVYWYQQSLDQGLQFLIQYYNGEERAKGNILERFSAQQFPDLHSELNLSSLELGDSALYFCASSVADFHPSYNEQFFGPGTRLTVL.

The CDR3 DNA is TGCGCCAGCAGCCAAGAGGCGGGCCGACCTCGCTCCTACAATGAGCAGTTCTTC. It codes for CASSQEAGRPRSYNEQFF. J is TRBJ2-1 and V is TRBV4-1, with a tentative D call TRBD2 (5 bases). The ends were cut back, 0 bases at V and 0 bases at J, with 15 bases in the middle. This CDR3 has 18 residues. Germline V CDR1 and CDR2: MGHRA, YSYEKL.

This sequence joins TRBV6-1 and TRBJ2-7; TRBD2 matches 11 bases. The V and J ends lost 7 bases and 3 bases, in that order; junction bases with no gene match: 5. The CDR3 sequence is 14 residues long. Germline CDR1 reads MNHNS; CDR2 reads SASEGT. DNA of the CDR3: TGTGCCAGCACCGGAGGACTAGCGGGCTACGAGCAGTACTTC. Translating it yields CASTGGLAGYEQYF.